This is a list of T cell receptor beta chains from one sample in a study of cytomegalovirus exposure and HLA in healthy donors. Here immunoSEQ multiplex PCR was the method, and the copy in TCRdb shows in-frame clones only, minus some. The sample has some 210,000 clones; more than 75% are singletons. Sequenced: PBMCs. All receptors derive from a male donor in good health and CMV-seronegative. The CDR3 runs from the conserved cysteine through the conserved F or W. The D gene is left open where the match is weak. The size field is filled for only some rows; it gives once, few, many or a size class.

V: TRBV10-3; J: TRBJ1-2; size: NA; D: NA; CDR3: CAISEGPPNYGYTF; DNA: TGTGCCATCAGTGAGGGCCCTCCTAACTATGGCTACACCTTC
V: TRBV18; J: TRBJ1-5; size: NA; D: NA; CDR3: CASSLNTDSSNQPQHF; DNA: TGTGCCAGCTCACTCAATACAGACAGTTCAAATCAGCCCCAGCATTTT
V: TRBV4-1; J: TRBJ2-7; size: NA; D: TRBD1; CDR3: CASSQDFETGGRDEQYF; DNA: TGCGCCAGCAGCCAAGATTTTGAGACAGGGGGAAGGGACGAGCAGTACTTC
V: TRBV19; J: TRBJ2-3; size: NA; D: TRBD2; CDR3: CASKFGRESTDTQYF; DNA: TGTGCCAGTAAATTTGGGCGGGAGAGCACAGATACGCAGTATTTT
V: TRBV14; J: TRBJ2-7; size: NA; D: NA; CDR3: CASSLTGHYEQYF; DNA: TGTGCCAGCAGCCTGACAGGCCACTACGAGCAGTACTTC
V: TRBV5-1; J: TRBJ2-7; size: NA; D: NA; CDR3: CASSPYGQVEIYEQYF; DNA: TGCGCCAGCAGCCCTTATGGCCAGGTCGAAATCTACGAGCAGTACTTC
V: TRBV4-1; J: TRBJ2-3; size: NA; D: NA; CDR3: CASSQGFRRSTDTQYF; DNA: TGCGCCAGCAGCCAAGGTTTTCGCCGGTCCACAGATACGCAGTATTTT
V: TRBV10-1; J: TRBJ2-7; size: NA; D: NA; CDR3: CASSVGRGVQGEQYF; DNA: TGCGCCAGCAGTGTCGGCAGGGGCGTCCAGGGGGAGCAGTACTTC
V: TRBV6-6; J: TRBJ1-5; size: NA; D: TRBD1; CDR3: CASSKQTGGNQPQHF; DNA: TGTGCCAGCAGTAAACAGACAGGGGGCAATCAGCCCCAGCATTTT
V: TRBV6-5; J: TRBJ2-7; size: NA; D: TRBD2; CDR3: CASSFYSGSSYEQYF; DNA: TGTGCCAGCAGTTTTTATAGCGGGAGCTCCTACGAGCAGTACTTC
V: TRBV5-6; J: TRBJ2-7; size: NA; D: TRBD2; CDR3: CASSLVGRGGEQYF; DNA: TGTGCCAGCAGCTTGGTGGGGAGGGGAGGCGAGCAGTACTTC
V: TRBV5-4; J: TRBJ1-2; size: once; D: TRBD1; CDR3: CASSSGQEYNYGYTF; DNA: TGTGCCAGCAGCTCCGGACAGGAGTATAACTATGGCTACACCTTC
V: TRBV5-1; J: TRBJ1-3; size: NA; D: NA; CDR3: CASSRTAGNTIYF; DNA: TGCGCCAGCAGCAGGACAGCTGGAAACACCATATATTTT
V: TRBV11-2; J: TRBJ1-5; size: NA; D: NA; CDR3: CASSLGMGYQPQHF; DNA: TGTGCCAGCAGCTTAGGAATGGGCTATCAGCCCCAGCATTTT
V: TRBV7-9; J: TRBJ2-1; size: NA; D: TRBD2; CDR3: CASSDRLAGNEQFF; DNA: TGTGCCAGCAGCGATAGACTAGCGGGTAATGAGCAGTTCTTC
V: TRBV27; J: TRBJ2-7; size: NA; D: TRBD1; CDR3: CASSFYRTGGDEQYF; DNA: TGTGCCAGCAGTTTCTATAGGACAGGGGGCGACGAGCAGTACTTC
V: TRBV11-2; J: TRBJ1-1; size: NA; D: NA; CDR3: CASSLVWNTEAFF; DNA: TGTGCCAGCAGCTTAGTATGGAACACTGAAGCTTTCTTT
V: TRBV11-2; J: TRBJ2-3; size: NA; D: NA; CDR3: CASSREPLTDTQYF; DNA: TGTGCCAGCAGCCGGGAGCCCCTCACAGATACGCAGTATTTT
V: TRBV6-5; J: TRBJ1-1; size: NA; D: NA; CDR3: CASSSFSGPTEAFF; DNA: TGTGCCAGCAGTTCCTTTTCAGGGCCCACTGAAGCTTTCTTT
V: TRBV6-1; J: TRBJ2-1; size: NA; D: TRBD2; CDR3: CASSEALAGLYNEQFF; DNA: TGTGCCAGCAGTGAAGCTCTAGCGGGTCTGTACAATGAGCAGTTCTTC
V: TRBV7-9; J: TRBJ2-5; size: NA; D: TRBD2; CDR3: CASSLRGRPPETQYF; DNA: TGTGCCAGCAGCTTACGCGGGAGACCCCCAGAGACCCAGTACTTC
V: TRBV5-1; J: TRBJ2-7; size: once; D: TRBD2; CDR3: CASSSGGLAIGYEQYF; DNA: TGCGCCAGCAGCTCGGGGGGACTAGCGATCGGCTACGAGCAGTACTTC
V: TRBV5-5; J: TRBJ2-3; size: NA; D: TRBD2; CDR3: CASSVTLISGRNTDTQYF; DNA: TGTGCCAGCAGCGTAACCTTGATTAGCGGGAGGAACACAGATACGCAGTATTTT
V: TRBV6-1; J: TRBJ2-1; size: NA; D: TRBD2; CDR3: CASSDTPGLAIQQFF; DNA: TGTGCCAGCAGTGATACGCCGGGACTAGCAATTCAGCAGTTCTTC
V: TRBV11-2; J: TRBJ2-5; size: NA; D: TRBD2; CDR3: CASSLGGRAAETQYF; DNA: TGTGCCAGCAGCTTAGGCGGGAGGGCCGCCGAGACCCAGTACTTC
V: TRBV6-6; J: TRBJ1-3; size: NA; D: TRBD1; CDR3: CASSAPDRAGNTIYF; DNA: TGTGCCAGCAGTGCCCCGGACAGGGCTGGAAACACCATATATTTT
V: TRBV7-3; J: TRBJ2-7; size: NA; D: TRBD2; CDR3: CASSLLAGDSYEQYF; DNA: TGTGCCAGCAGCTTACTAGCGGGAGACTCCTACGAGCAGTACTTC
V: TRBV27; J: TRBJ1-1; size: NA; D: TRBD1; CDR3: CASSLEFDREREAFF; DNA: TGTGCCAGCAGCTTGGAGTTTGACAGGGAACGTGAAGCTTTCTTT
V: TRBV7-9; J: TRBJ1-4; size: NA; D: NA; CDR3: CSSSLGGPPIF; DNA: TGTTCCAGCAGCTTAGGAGGTCCCCCGATTTTT
V: TRBV27; J: TRBJ2-1; size: few; D: TRBD2; CDR3: CASSKAGGNNEQFF; DNA: TGTGCCAGCAGTAAAGCGGGAGGTAACAATGAGCAGTTCTTC
V: TRBV5-1; J: TRBJ2-2; size: NA; D: TRBD2; CDR3: CASSTGTSNTGELFF; DNA: TGCGCCAGCAGTACCGGGACTAGTAACACCGGGGAGCTGTTTTTT
V: TRBV4-1; J: TRBJ2-1; size: NA; D: TRBD2; CDR3: CASSREGLASGNEQFF; DNA: TGCGCCAGCAGCCGAGAAGGACTAGCGTCGGGGAATGAGCAGTTCTTC
V: TRBV6-1; J: TRBJ1-3; size: NA; D: NA; CDR3: CASSPEVDTSIYF; DNA: TGTGCCAGCAGTCCCGAAGTTGACACCAGCATATATTTT
V: TRBV10-3; J: TRBJ1-2; size: NA; D: NA; CDR3: CAISGAGDYGYTF; DNA: TGTGCCATCAGTGGAGCCGGAGACTATGGCTACACCTTC
V: TRBV15; J: TRBJ2-1; size: NA; D: TRBD1; CDR3: CATSKYPETGGNEQFF; DNA: TGTGCCACCAGCAAATATCCGGAGACAGGGGGAAATGAGCAGTTCTTC
V: TRBV28; J: TRBJ2-7; size: NA; D: TRBD1; CDR3: CASSYRGGEQYF; DNA: TGTGCCAGCAGTTACAGGGGTGGAGAGCAGTACTTC
V: TRBV7-3; J: TRBJ1-1; size: NA; D: TRBD1; CDR3: CASSPGDRGTEAFF; DNA: TGTGCCAGCAGCCCCGGGGACAGGGGAACTGAAGCTTTCTTT
V: TRBV11-3; J: TRBJ1-4; size: few; D: NA; CDR3: CASSLAIDRQNEKLFF; DNA: TGTGCCAGCAGCCTCGCGATCGACAGGCAGAATGAAAAACTGTTTTTT
V: TRBV7-9; J: TRBJ2-1; size: NA; D: TRBD1; CDR3: CASSLVGQGDQGQFF; DNA: TGTGCCAGCAGCTTAGTGGGACAGGGGGATCAGGGGCAGTTCTTC
V: TRBV4-1; J: TRBJ2-7; size: NA; D: TRBD2; CDR3: CASSQAPPGTSGSYEQYF; DNA: TGCGCCAGCAGCCAAGCCCCGCCCGGGACTAGCGGGTCCTACGAGCAGTACTTC